This entry concerns a single T cell receptor beta chain. The sample originates from a study of identical twins. The CDR3 consists of 17 residues. V was cut by 3 bases and J by 7 bases, with 23 bases left in between. TCRdb re-derived calls from the 5' RACE reads in MiXCR, one entry per CDR3 protein. The sample lists about 200,000 distinct CDR3 sequences; less than 9.5% were seen once. Source material: memory (CD45RO+) T cells sorted from blood. The chain joins TRBV12-3 or TRBV12-4 to TRBJ2-3; D possibly matches TRBD1 or TRBD2 (5 bases each). This sequence originates from a woman aged 18-29 years in good health. The CDR3 nucleotides read TGTGCCAGCAGTTTGGCCAGGGCCATATCTAGCCCCCATACGCAGTATTTT. It specifies CASSLARAISSPHTQYF.